The 24 T cell receptor beta chains below were found in one sample sequenced in a study of PD-1 blockade in classical Hodgkin lymphoma. TCRdb keeps only in-frame clones here, not all; method: immunoSEQ multiplex PCR. The table shows approximately 4,700 clones, with 70% to 85% occurring only once. Following autologous stem cell transplantation, relapse occurred in every patient, and exposure to brentuximab vedotin varied. From thawed PBMCs, CD8+ T cells were isolated by magnetic negative selection. The material sequenced was CD8+ T cells from blood, taken at baseline. These receptors all come from a human donor with classical Hodgkin lymphoma.

The chain carries TRBV4-1 and TRBJ1-2; D gene uncertain. The germline CDR1 and CDR2 sequences are MGHRA and YSYEKL. The CDR3 has 16 residues. V was clipped by 0 bases and J by 6 bases, with 17 bases between them. The CDR3 DNA reads as TGCGCCAGCAGCCAAGATATAATGCGGGGAATAAATGGCTACACCTTC. The encoded protein is CASSQDIMRGINGYTF.

As for this clone: At one end the junction does not follow the germline gene, possibly because of a read error. V is TRBV5-1 and J is TRBJ1-1, with D hard to call. Per germline, CDR1 SGHRS and CDR2 YFSETQ. This CDR3 contains 13 residues. The CDR3 here is CASSLAENTEAFF. In nucleotides, the CDR3 is TGTGCCAGCAGCTTGGCAGAGAACACTGAAGCTTTCTTT.

The chain uses TRBV5-5 and TRBJ1-2; the D gene is possibly TRBD1 (6 bases). CDR3 length equals 13 residues. V was cut by 1 base and J by 3 bases, with 7 bases left in between. Germline V gene sequence: CDR1 SGHKS, CDR2 YYEKEE (reference sequence). The DNA for the CDR3 is TGTGCCAGCAGCTTGCAGGGGTACTATGGCTACACCTTC. Its translation: CASSLQGYYGYTF.

This clone was observed a single time. This chain uses TRBV11-1 with TRBJ2-7; D remains ambiguous. Trimming pared 1 base from V and 5 bases from J, leaving 6 bases between. Germline values: CDR1 SGHAT, CDR2 FQDESV (reference sequence). The CDR3 loop spans 12 amino acids. As DNA, the CDR3 is TGTGCCAGCAGCTTAGATGTCAACGAGCAGTACTTC. Amino acid sequence: CASSLDVNEQYF.

V is TRBV6-6 and J is TRBJ1-1, with D unresolved. Trimming took 6 bases from V and 6 from J, leaving 11 bases between them. There are 12 residues in the CDR3. Germline CDR1 and CDR2: MNHNY and SVGAGI (reference sequence). CDR3 coding DNA: TGTGCCAGCAGACAGAGATCGGCTGAAGCTTTCTTT. Protein product: CASRQRSAEAFF.

J is TRBJ1-5 and V is TRBV27; D possibly corresponds to TRBD1 (6 bases). The V and J ends lost 6 bases and 1 base respectively, with 19 bases between them. Germline CDR1 reads MNHEY; CDR2 reads SMNVEV (reference sequence). CDR3 size: 17 residues. CDR3 nucleotides: TGTGCCAGCAGGCAAACCTCCGGGGGCAGCAGCAATCAGCCCCAGCATTTT. Residues: CASRQTSGGSSNQPQHF.

The genes are TRBV5-1 and TRBJ1-3; no clear D gene. This CDR3 comprises 15 residues. Germline assignment: CDR1 SGHRS and CDR2 YFSETQ. The V end was cut by 0 bases, the J end by 0 bases, with 7 bases between. In DNA, the CDR3 is TGCGCCAGCAGCTTGGCCGCTCTCTCTGGAAACACCATATATTTT. This translates into CASSLAALSGNTIYF.

The chain couples TRBV6-1 to TRBJ2-5; no definite D call. The J call could be wrong; TRBJ2-7 is a better fit for the DNA end. Germline CDR1 and CDR2: MNHNS and SASEGT. CDR3 length equals 14 residues. The CDR3 region is CASSGLRLYYEQYF. DNA for the CDR3: TGTGCCAGCAGTGGGCTCCGCCTCTACTACGAGCAGTACTTC.

The chain combines TRBV30 with TRBJ2-7, with 9 bases fitting TRBD1. CDR1 GTSNPN and CDR2 SVGIG come from the germline V gene (reference sequence). CDR3 length: 14 residues. With 3 bases clipped from V and 1 base from J, the junction kept 4 bases outside the gene matches. CDR3 protein: CAWSAGTGSYEQYF. The DNA of the CDR3 is TGTGCCTGGAGCGCCGGGACAGGGTCCTACGAGCAGTACTTC.

This clone has just a few counts. CDR3 sequence reads: CASSQGSAPYNEQFF. CDR3 coding DNA: TGCGCCAGCAGCCAAGGTAGTGCCCCCTACAATGAGCAGTTCTTC. The chain couples TRBV4-1 to TRBJ2-1; D is ambiguous. Looked up from germline, CDR1 is MGHRA and CDR2 is YSYEKL. V gave up 1 base and J gave up 2 bases, with 9 bases separating them. CDR3 length equals 15 residues.

In regard to this clone: Other nucleotide sequences in the sample specify the same CDR3. As DNA, the CDR3 is TGTGCCAGCACCCTCGGACAGGGGGGGACCTACGAGCAGTACTTC. Amino acid sequence: CASTLGQGGTYEQYF. The chain is built from TRBV6-5 and TRBJ2-7, with 10 bases that match TRBD1. The CDR3 has 15 residues. Germline V lookup: CDR1 MNHEY, CDR2 SVGAGI. V shed 7 bases, J shed 2 bases, and the junction held 8 bases outside the gene matches.

The chain couples TRBV5-4 to TRBJ2-2; 9 bases map to TRBD1. V was pared by 1 base and J by 5 bases, with 3 bases of the junction left unmatched. CDR3 length: 15 residues. Germline assignment: CDR1 SGHNT and CDR2 YYREEE (reference sequence). This CDR3 is CASSLKQGATGELFF. The CDR3 DNA reads as TGTGCCAGCAGCTTGAAACAGGGGGCGACCGGGGAGCTGTTTTTT. Full variable domain (remainder filled in from reference TRBV5-4 and TRBJ2-2): ETGVTQSPTHLIKTRGQQVTLRCSSQSGHNTVSWYQQALGQGPQFIFQYYREEENGRGNFPPRFSGLQFPNYSSELNVNALELDDSALYLCASSLKQGATGELFFGEGSRLTVL.

The rearrangement joins TRBV5-5 to TRBJ2-1; 7 positions match TRBD2. The trim removed 4 bases at V and 5 bases at J, leaving 15 bases unmatched. CDR3 size: 17 residues. Germline V gene lookup returns CDR1 SGHKS and CDR2 YYEKEE (reference sequence). The CDR3 protein is CASSPLRLSGAHNEQFF. The CDR3 coding sequence is TGTGCCAGCAGCCCTCTGAGATTGAGCGGGGCCCACAATGAGCAGTTCTTC.

This sequence joins TRBV6-5 and TRBJ1-4; 10 positions agree with TRBD1. This CDR3 has 15 amino acids. Trimming removed 4 bases from V and 8 bases from J; junction bases left unmatched: 7. CDR1 MNHEY and CDR2 SVGAGI come from the germline V gene. CDR3 in amino acids: CASSFNDRGQEKLFF. CDR3 bases: TGTGCCAGCAGTTTCAACGACAGGGGGCAGGAAAAACTGTTTTTT.

Only one count was recorded for this clone. This rearrangement joins TRBV5-4 to TRBJ1-1; a weak D match, TRBD1 (5 bases). This CDR3 is built from 17 residues. Germline values: CDR1 SGHNT, CDR2 YYREEE (reference sequence). The V end was cut by 0 bases, the J end by 0 bases, with 15 bases between. Written as DNA, the CDR3 is TGTGCCAGCAGCTTGGCCCAAGCAGGGTCGGTGAACACTGAAGCTTTCTTT. This translates into CASSLAQAGSVNTEAFF.

The chain joins TRBV5-1 to TRBJ2-7, with 11 bases that match TRBD1. The CDR3 has 17 residues. The V and J ends lost 5 bases and 4 bases, in that order; junction bases with no gene match: 14. Germline CDR1 is SGHRS and CDR2 is YFSETQ. CDR3: CASRPLSDRGLSYEQYF. As DNA, the CDR3 is TGCGCCAGCAGACCTCTCTCGGACAGGGGGCTTTCTTACGAGCAGTACTTC.

CDR3 DNA sequence: TGTGCCAGTAGTCCGGGCTCTAATTCACCCCTCCACTTT. Translated: CASSPGSNSPLHF. The chain carries TRBV19 and TRBJ1-6; D not resolved. The CDR3 is 13 amino acids. V lost 5 bases, J lost 6 bases, and 8 bases lay in between. Germline CDR1 and CDR2: LNHDA and SQIVND (reference sequence).

The chain links TRBV28 to TRBJ2-7; D ambiguous. The CDR3 extends over 14 amino acids. The V gene lost 2 bases and the J gene lost 0 bases, with 8 bases spanning the gap. Per germline, CDR1 MDHEN and CDR2 SYDVKM. CDR3: CASSLRWGSYEQYF. CDR3 coding DNA: TGTGCCAGCAGTTTAAGATGGGGCTCCTACGAGCAGTACTTC.

The V call is TRBV11-3, the J call TRBJ2-1; D call uncertain. The germline V and J ends were trimmed by 1 base and 0 bases, with 7 bases remaining between them. CDR1 and CDR2 (germline): SGHNT, YENEEA. This CDR3 has 15 residues. CDR3 DNA sequence: TGTGCCAGCAGCTTAGGGGCGTACTCCTACAATGAGCAGTTCTTC. Translated: CASSLGAYSYNEQFF.

J is TRBJ2-7 and V is TRBV7-8; TRBD2 might be the D (6 bases). V lost 5 bases, J lost 7 bases, and 24 bases lay in between. The CDR3 totals 16 residues. Germline V gene data show CDR1 as SGHVS and CDR2 as FQNEAQ. The CDR3 DNA is TGTGCCAGCAGCCTAGGCTCGGGACCCCCGGCGGGGGAGCAGTACTTC. Its protein product is CASSLGSGPPAGEQYF.

The chain recombines TRBV7-2 with TRBJ2-3; the D gene could be TRBD1 or TRBD2 (5 bases each). This CDR3 has 15 amino acids. The germline CDR1 and CDR2 sequences are SGHTA and FQGNSA. V shed 5 bases and J shed 4 bases, with 16 bases lying between them. The CDR3 loop is CASSIGRGDPDTQYF. CDR3 sequence (DNA): TGTGCCAGCAGCATCGGAAGGGGAGACCCAGATACGCAGTATTTT.

The chain couples TRBV9 to TRBJ1-1; D is ambiguous. In germline, CDR1 is SGDLS, CDR2 YYNGEE. The V end lost 3 bases, the J end lost 2 bases, and 8 bases lay between the germline ends. This CDR3 has 13 residues. CDR3 sequence reads: CASSETANTEAFF. CDR3 sequence (DNA): TGTGCCAGCAGCGAAACGGCCAACACTGAAGCTTTCTTT.

The chain recombines TRBV28 with TRBJ1-5, with no clear D. The germline V gene encodes CDR1 MDHEN and CDR2 SYDVKM. V was shortened by 6 bases and J by 0 bases, with 12 bases between the two germline ends. The CDR3 loop spans 15 amino acids. The CDR3: CASSLTRISNQPQHF. The CDR3 bases are TGTGCCAGCAGCTTGACACGGATTAGCAATCAGCCCCAGCATTTT. The variable domain in full, completed from reference TRBV28 and TRBJ1-5, reads DVKVTQSSRYLVKRTGEKVFLECVQDMDHENMFWYRQDPGLGLRLIYFSYDVKMKEKGDIPEGYSVSREKKERFSLILESASTNQTSMYLCASSLTRISNQPQHFGDGTRLSIL.

The chain joins TRBV5-4 to TRBJ1-2, with unresolved D. Per the germline V gene, CDR1 is SGHNT and CDR2 is YYREEE (reference sequence). The CDR3 runs to 14 residues. V lost 2 bases to trimming and J lost 6 bases, with 14 bases between them. The CDR3 DNA reads TGTGCCAGCAGCTTCGACGGTCCCAACAATGGCTACACCTTC. It codes for CASSFDGPNNGYTF.